Listed below are T cell receptor beta chains from one sample, sequenced in a study of radiotherapy plus CTLA-4 blockade in lung cancer. Only in-frame clones appear in the TCRdb table, and some are missing; sequencing was by immunoSEQ multiplex PCR. The sample consists of 75,000 to 100,000 clones, around 74% of them appearing once. Sequencing used peripheral blood, obtained from a patient treated with radiotherapy plus ipilimumab. These receptors originate from a human donor with non-small cell lung cancer who had a partial response to radiotherapy plus ipilimumab. Some clones in this sample may be carry-over from other donors' samples. The CDR3 runs from the conserved cysteine through the conserved F or W. The order of the fields is V gene, clone size, J gene, D gene, CDR3 length, CDR3 protein, CDR3 DNA. D genes are given only for firm matches. Clone size is shown for a subset of rows, as once, few, many or a class of expanded clone.

>TRBV18|-|TRBJ2-7|-|14
CASSPRTATGEQYF
TGTGCCAGCTCACCGAGGACAGCTACAGGAGAGCAGTACTTC
>TRBV19|-|TRBJ2-7|-|14
CASSNGVGGHEQYF
TGTGCCAGTAGCAATGGGGTGGGAGGCCACGAGCAGTACTTC
>TRBV5-1|-|TRBJ2-1|TRBD2|16
CASSPSGRPSYNEQFF
TGCGCCAGCAGCCCTAGCGGGAGGCCCTCTTACAATGAGCAGTTCTTC
>TRBV5-1|-|TRBJ2-1|-|15
CASSLAGVIYNEQFF
TGCGCCAGCAGCTTGGCGGGAGTAATCTACAATGAGCAGTTCTTC
>TRBV10-3|few|TRBJ1-5|TRBD1|16
CAISEKDRRPQGPQHF
TGTGCCATCAGTGAGAAGGACAGGCGGCCTCAGGGGCCCCAGCATTTT
>TRBV4-3|-|TRBJ2-1|-|13
CASSFQAKNEQFF
TGCGCCAGCAGCTTCCAAGCGAAAAATGAGCAGTTCTTC
>TRBV7-9|few|TRBJ1-3|-|12
CASGASGNTIYF
TGTGCCAGCGGGGCCTCTGGAAACACCATATATTTT
>TRBV28|many|TRBJ1-1|-|14
CASSFSSSLAEAFF
TGTGCCAGCAGCTTCTCCAGTTCTTTGGCTGAAGCTTTCTTT
>TRBV2|-|TRBJ2-2|-|14
CASSEESDTGELFF
TGTGCCAGCAGTGAAGAGAGTGACACCGGGGAGCTGTTTTTT
>TRBV6-1|-|TRBJ1-2|-|14
CASSGQVANYGYTF
TGTGCCAGCAGTGGTCAGGTTGCTAACTATGGCTACACCTTC
>TRBV28|-|TRBJ1-1|TRBD1|13
CASSRGGLTEAFF
TGTGCCAGCAGTAGAGGGGGCTTGACTGAAGCTTTCTTT
>TRBV28|-|TRBJ2-7|TRBD1|15
CASSSPGTATYEQYF
TGTGCCAGCAGTTCCCCCGGGACAGCTACCTACGAGCAGTACTTC
>TRBV11-3|-|TRBJ2-1|TRBD1|14
CASSLNRGLDEQFF
TGTGCCAGCAGCCTAAACAGGGGGCTCGATGAGCAGTTCTTC
>TRBV7-8|few|TRBJ2-5|TRBD1|16
CASSLDWTGLVKTQYF
TGTGCCAGCAGCTTAGATTGGACAGGGTTGGTCAAGACCCAGTACTTC
>TRBV5-6|-|TRBJ2-5|TRBD2|15
CASSFGLAGQETQYF
TGTGCCAGCAGCTTTGGACTAGCGGGACAAGAGACCCAGTACTTC
>TRBV9|-|TRBJ2-1|-|14
CASSVKPAQRGQFF
TGTGCCAGCAGCGTAAAACCAGCGCAAAGGGGGCAGTTCTTC
>TRBV27|-|TRBJ2-5|-|18
CASSWGQGQLVGQETQYF
TGTGCCAGCAGTTGGGGGCAGGGTCAGTTGGTTGGCCAAGAGACCCAGTACTTC
>TRBV7-2|-|TRBJ2-2|TRBD1|14
CATEDRGGPGELFF
TGTGCCACCGAGGACAGGGGTGGTCCCGGGGAGCTGTTTTTT
>TRBV18|-|TRBJ1-5|-|14
CASSASVSNQPQHF
TGTGCCAGCTCGGCCTCAGTTAGCAATCAGCCCCAGCATTTT
>TRBV28|once|TRBJ2-3|-|16
CASSSILGRVADTQYF
TGTGCCAGCAGTTCAATACTAGGTCGGGTGGCAGATACGCAGTATTTT
>TRBV18|-|TRBJ1-2|-|13
CASSFQDSYGYTF
TGTGCCAGCTCATTTCAGGATTCCTATGGCTACACCTTC
>TRBV27|-|TRBJ2-3|TRBD2|13
CAIGTSDTDTQYF
TGTGCCATTGGGACTAGCGACACAGATACGCAGTATTTT
>TRBV2|many|TRBJ2-1|-|14
CASSPQGSYNEQFF
TGTGCCAGCAGTCCCCAGGGCTCCTACAATGAGCAGTTCTTC
>TRBV6-5|few|TRBJ1-1|-|15
CASSYSRGRGTEAFF
TGTGCCAGCAGTTACTCCAGGGGCCGAGGGACTGAAGCTTTCTTT
>TRBV6-1|-|TRBJ2-7|-|13
CASRLGGTYEQYF
TGTGCCAGCAGGCTGGGAGGAACCTACGAGCAGTACTTC
>TRBV4-3|once|TRBJ1-1|-|15
CASSQGRQGSQRAFF
TGCGCCAGCAGCCAAGGACGCCAGGGTTCTCAAAGGGCTTTCTTT
>TRBV19|-|TRBJ1-6|TRBD1|13
CASSSSGGSPLHF
TGTGCCAGTAGTTCGTCAGGGGGTTCACCCCTCCACTTT
>TRBV18|once|TRBJ1-1|-|14
CASSPLQENTEAFF
TGTGCCAGCTCACCCTTACAGGAGAACACTGAAGCTTTCTTT
>TRBV10-3|few|TRBJ1-2|-|12
CAISGSNYGYTF
TGTGCCATCAGCGGGTCTAACTATGGCTACACCTTC
>TRBV15|few|TRBJ2-1|-|14
CATGRAGAYNEQFF
TGTGCCACCGGGCGGGCAGGAGCGTACAATGAGCAGTTCTTC
>TRBV9|once|TRBJ2-7|-|11
CASGSSYEQYF
TGTGCCAGCGGTAGCTCCTACGAGCAGTACTTC
>TRBV7-6|-|TRBJ2-7|-|11
CASSSRGEQYF
TGTGCCAGCAGTTCCCGGGGGGAGCAGTACTTC
>TRBV4-2|-|TRBJ2-3|TRBD2|16
CASSQPITSGRDTQYF
TGTGCCAGCAGCCAGCCTATAACTAGCGGGAGGGATACGCAGTATTTT
>TRBV21-1|few|TRBJ2-2|-|10
CASSLGELFF
TGTGCCAGCAGCCTCGGGGAGCTGTTTTTT
>TRBV9|few|TRBJ1-3|TRBD1|16
CASSERGTGSGNTIYF
TGTGCCAGCAGCGAGAGGGGGACAGGGTCGGGAAACACCATATATTTT
>TRBV9|-|TRBJ2-7|TRBD1|16
CASSVGQGQGTYEQYF
TGTGCCAGCAGCGTAGGCCAGGGACAGGGTACCTACGAGCAGTACTTC
>TRBV6-5|few|TRBJ2-2|-|12
CASRAPGGELFF
TGTGCCAGCAGGGCCCCGGGCGGGGAGCTGTTTTTT
>TRBV6-6|few|TRBJ1-2|-|15
CASSLFYPGYYGYTF
TGTGCCAGCAGCCTCTTCTATCCAGGGTACTATGGCTACACCTTC
>TRBV2|-|TRBJ2-1|TRBD2|17
CASSLGLAGQSYNEQFF
TGTGCCAGCAGTCTTGGACTAGCGGGACAGTCCTACAATGAGCAGTTCTTC
>TRBV6-6|-|TRBJ2-7|TRBD1|14
CASTPQGSSYEQYF
TGTGCCAGCACCCCACAGGGGAGCTCCTACGAGCAGTACTTC
>TRBV18|-|TRBJ2-7|TRBD2|16
CASSPFSGRASYEQYF
TGTGCCAGCTCACCCTTTAGCGGGAGGGCCTCCTACGAGCAGTACTTC
>TRBV10-3|-|TRBJ2-7|TRBD1|15
CAISDPGTASYEQYF
TGTGCCATCAGTGACCCCGGGACAGCCTCCTACGAGCAGTACTTC